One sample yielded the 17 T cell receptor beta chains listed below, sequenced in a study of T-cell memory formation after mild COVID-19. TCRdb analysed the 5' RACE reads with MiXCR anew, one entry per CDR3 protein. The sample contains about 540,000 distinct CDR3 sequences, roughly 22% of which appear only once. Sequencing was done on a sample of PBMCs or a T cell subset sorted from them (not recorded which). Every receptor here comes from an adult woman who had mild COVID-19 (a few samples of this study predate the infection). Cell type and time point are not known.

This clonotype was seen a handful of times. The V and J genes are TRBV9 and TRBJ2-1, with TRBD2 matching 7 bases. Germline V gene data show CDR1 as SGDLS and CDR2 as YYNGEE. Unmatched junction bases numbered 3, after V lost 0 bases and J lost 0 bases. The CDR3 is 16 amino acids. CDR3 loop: CASSVARGVSYNEQFF. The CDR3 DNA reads TGTGCCAGCAGCGTAGCTCGGGGGGTCTCCTACAATGAGCAGTTCTTC.

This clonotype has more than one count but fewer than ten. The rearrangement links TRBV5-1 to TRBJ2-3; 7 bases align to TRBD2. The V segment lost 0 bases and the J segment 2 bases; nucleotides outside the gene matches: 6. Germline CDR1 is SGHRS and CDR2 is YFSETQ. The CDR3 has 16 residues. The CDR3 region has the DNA TGCGCCAGCAGCTTGGGGGGGGGAGCGGCCACAGATACGCAGTATTTT. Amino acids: CASSLGGGAATDTQYF.

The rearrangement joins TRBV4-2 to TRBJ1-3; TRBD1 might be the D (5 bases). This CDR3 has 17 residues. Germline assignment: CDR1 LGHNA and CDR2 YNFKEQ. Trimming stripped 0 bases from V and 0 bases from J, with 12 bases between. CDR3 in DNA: TGTGCCAGCAGCCAAGATTCGCACAGGACCTCTGGAAACACCATATATTTT. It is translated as CASSQDSHRTSGNTIYF.

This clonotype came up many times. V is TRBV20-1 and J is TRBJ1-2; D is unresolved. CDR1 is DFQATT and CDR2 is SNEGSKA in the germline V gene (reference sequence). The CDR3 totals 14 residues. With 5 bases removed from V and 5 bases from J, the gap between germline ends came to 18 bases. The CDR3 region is CSALGPPPVYGYTF. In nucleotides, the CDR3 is TGCAGTGCTCTCGGACCTCCGCCCGTTTATGGCTACACCTTC.

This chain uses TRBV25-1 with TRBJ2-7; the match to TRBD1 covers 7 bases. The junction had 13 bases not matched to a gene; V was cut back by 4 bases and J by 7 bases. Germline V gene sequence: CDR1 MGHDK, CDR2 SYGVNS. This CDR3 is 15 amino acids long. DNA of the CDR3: TGTGCCAGCAGTGGTGGGACAGTGGGGCTCCGGGAGCAGTACTTC. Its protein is CASSGGTVGLREQYF.

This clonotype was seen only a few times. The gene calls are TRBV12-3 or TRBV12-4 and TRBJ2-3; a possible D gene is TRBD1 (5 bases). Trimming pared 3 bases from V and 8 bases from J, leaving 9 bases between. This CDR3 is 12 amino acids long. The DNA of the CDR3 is TGTGCCAGCAGTTTGGGGCCGCTTACGCAGTATTTT. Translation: CASSLGPLTQYF.

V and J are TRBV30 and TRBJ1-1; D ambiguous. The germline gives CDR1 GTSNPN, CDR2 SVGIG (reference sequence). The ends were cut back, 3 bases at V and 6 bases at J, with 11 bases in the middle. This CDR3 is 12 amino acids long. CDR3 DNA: TGTGCCTGGAGCCTGGGTGTTCCTGAAGCTTTCTTT. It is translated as CAWSLGVPEAFF.

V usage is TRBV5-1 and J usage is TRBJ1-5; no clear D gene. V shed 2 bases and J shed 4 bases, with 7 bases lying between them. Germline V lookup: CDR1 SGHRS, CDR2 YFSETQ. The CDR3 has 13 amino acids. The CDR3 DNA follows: TGCGCCAGCAGCTTAACGGCAAATCAGCCCCAGCATTTT. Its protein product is CASSLTANQPQHF.

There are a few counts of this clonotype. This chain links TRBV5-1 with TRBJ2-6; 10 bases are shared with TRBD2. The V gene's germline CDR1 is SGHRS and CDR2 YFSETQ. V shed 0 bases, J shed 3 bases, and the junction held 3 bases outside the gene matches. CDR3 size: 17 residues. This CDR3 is CASSLVLAGDGANVLTF. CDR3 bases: TGCGCCAGCAGCTTGGTCCTAGCGGGGGATGGGGCCAACGTCCTGACTTTC.

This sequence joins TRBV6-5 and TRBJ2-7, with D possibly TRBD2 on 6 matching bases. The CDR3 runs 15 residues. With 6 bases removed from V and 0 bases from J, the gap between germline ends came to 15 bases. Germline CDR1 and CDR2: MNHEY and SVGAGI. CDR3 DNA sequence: TGTGCCAGCAGACCCCGGGGGTACTCCTCCTACGAGCAGTACTTC. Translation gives CASRPRGYSSYEQYF.

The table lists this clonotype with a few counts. DNA of the CDR3: TGTGCCAGCAGTTCCCAACTAGCGAACACCGGGGAGCTGTTTTTT. This translates into CASSSQLANTGELFF. This chain joins TRBV12-3 or TRBV12-4 and TRBJ2-2, with TRBD2 as a possible D gene (5 bases). The CDR3 loop spans 15 amino acids. Trimming left V 4 bases short and J 0 bases short, with 9 bases between.

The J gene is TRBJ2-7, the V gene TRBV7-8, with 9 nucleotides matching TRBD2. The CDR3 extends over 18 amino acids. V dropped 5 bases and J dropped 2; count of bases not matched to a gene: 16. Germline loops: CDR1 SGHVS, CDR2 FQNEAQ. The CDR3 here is CASSPSAPLREGPYEQYF. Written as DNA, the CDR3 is TGTGCCAGCAGCCCTAGCGCCCCCCTGCGGGAGGGACCCTACGAGCAGTACTTC.

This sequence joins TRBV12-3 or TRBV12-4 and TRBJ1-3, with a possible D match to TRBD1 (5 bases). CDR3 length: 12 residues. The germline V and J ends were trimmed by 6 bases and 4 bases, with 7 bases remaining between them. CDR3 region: CASRYRGNTIYF. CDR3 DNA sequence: TGTGCCAGCAGGTACAGGGGAAACACCATATATTTT.

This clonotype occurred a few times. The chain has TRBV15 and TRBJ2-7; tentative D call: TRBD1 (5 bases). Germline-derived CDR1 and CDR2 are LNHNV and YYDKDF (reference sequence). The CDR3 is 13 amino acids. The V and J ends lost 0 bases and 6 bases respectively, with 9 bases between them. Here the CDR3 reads CATSRDERGEQYF. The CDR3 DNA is TGTGCCACCAGCAGAGATGAAAGGGGCGAGCAGTACTTC.

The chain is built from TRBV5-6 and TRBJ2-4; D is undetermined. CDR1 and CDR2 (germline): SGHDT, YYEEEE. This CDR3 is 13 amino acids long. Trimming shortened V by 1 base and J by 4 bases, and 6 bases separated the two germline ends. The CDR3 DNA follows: TGTGCCAGCAGCTTGCGGGCGAAAAACATTCAGTACTTC. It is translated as CASSLRAKNIQYF.

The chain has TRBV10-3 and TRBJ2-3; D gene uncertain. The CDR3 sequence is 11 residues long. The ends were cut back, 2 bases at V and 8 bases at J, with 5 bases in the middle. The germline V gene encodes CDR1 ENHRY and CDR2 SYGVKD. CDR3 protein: CAISEDTTQYF. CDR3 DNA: TGTGCCATCAGTGAGGATACTACGCAGTATTTT.

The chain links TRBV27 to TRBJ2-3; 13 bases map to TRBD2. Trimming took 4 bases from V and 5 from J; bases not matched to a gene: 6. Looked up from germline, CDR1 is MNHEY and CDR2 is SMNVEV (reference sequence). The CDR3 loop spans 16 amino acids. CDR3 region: CASSSPGLAGRDTQYF. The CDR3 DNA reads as TGTGCCAGCAGTTCCCCGGGACTAGCGGGAAGAGATACGCAGTATTTT.